This T cell receptor beta chain was retrieved from a study of human T cells and chemical hapten exposure. In this sample, this clonotype turned up many times. Time point given: patch test 1, 2 weeks after DPC sensitization. Treatment in this sample: therapeutic diphenylcyclopropenone sensitization with weekly scalp DPC. Germline V CDR1 and CDR2: LGHNA, YSLEER. The trim removed 3 bases at V and 7 bases at J, leaving 9 bases unmatched. CDR3 length: 15 amino acids. MiXCR was run by TCRdb on the RACE reads, yielding one entry per CDR3 protein. Of approximately 340,000 distinct CDR3 sequences in the sample, about 7% are singletons; the top ten hold 7.5% to 8.5%.

This sequence joins TRBV4-3 and TRBJ2-1; 7 bases match TRBD2. The receptor was isolated from a young woman with alopecia areata. Some clones in this sample may be carry-over from other donors' samples. Material: whole blood, obtained in connection with sensitization to the hapten diphenylcyclopropenone (DPC). The CDR3 protein is CASSQGGTAGNEQFF. CDR3 DNA: TGCGCCAGCAGCCAGGGAGGGACTGCGGGGAATGAGCAGTTCTTC.